Each of the 11 T cell receptor beta chains below was sequenced from the same sample in a study of blood T cell repertoires in COVID-19. Generated by immunoSEQ multiplex PCR, the TCRdb table keeps only in-frame clones and is missing some. The table lists 200,000 to 300,000 clones, roughly 90% of them singletons. Sequencing was done on a sample of peripheral blood. The receptors originated from a human donor in a cohort sampled during active COVID-19.

The gene calls are TRBV10-3 and TRBJ1-2, with D perhaps TRBD1 (6 bases). Germline assignment: CDR1 ENHRY and CDR2 SYGVKD. V was trimmed by 8 bases and J by 1 base, leaving 11 bases between them. There are 13 residues in the CDR3. The CDR3 DNA follows: TGTGCCATCTCGCAGGGGAATAACTATGGCTACACCTTC. Translation gives CAISQGNNYGYTF.

The chain is built from TRBV5-1 and TRBJ1-1; D is ambiguous. Trimming took off 2 bases at V and 0 bases at J, with 11 bases between the two ends. The germline gives CDR1 SGHRS, CDR2 YFSETQ. The CDR3 has 15 residues. This CDR3 is CASSFYEGMNTEAFF. The CDR3 nucleotides are TGCGCCAGCAGCTTTTATGAGGGAATGAACACTGAAGCTTTCTTT.

V is TRBV30 and J is TRBJ1-1; D possibly corresponds to TRBD1 (6 bases). CDR1 and CDR2 (germline): GTSNPN, SVGIG (reference sequence). Deletions cut 3 bases from V and 1 base from J, with 12 bases between. The CDR3 loop spans 14 amino acids. This CDR3 reads CAWSPGTSNTEAFF. Here the CDR3 DNA reads TGTGCCTGGAGCCCCGGGACATCGAACACTGAAGCTTTCTTT.

The chain joins TRBV3-1 (or the pseudogene TRBV3-2) to TRBJ2-7; D not certain. Germline CDR1 is LGHDT and CDR2 is YNNKEL (reference sequence). Trimming shortened V by 4 bases and J by 6 bases, and 10 bases separated the two germline ends. There are 12 residues in the CDR3. CDR3 DNA sequence: TGTGCCAGCAGCCGGCGGAGAGGCGAGCAGTACTTC. Translated: CASSRRRGEQYF.

This clone has only one observation. V is TRBV7-9 and J is TRBJ1-3, with a tentative D call TRBD1 (5 bases). The CDR3 contains 14 residues. V was cut by 10 bases and J by 4 bases, with 17 bases left in between. Germline CDR1 is SEHNR and CDR2 is FQNEAQ (reference sequence). The CDR3 coding sequence is TGTGCCATCAATAACAGGAAGGAAGGAAACACCATATATTTT. It specifies CAINNRKEGNTIYF.

J is TRBJ2-7 and V is TRBV5-1; D is perhaps TRBD1 (7 bases). Germline V CDR1 and CDR2: SGHRS, YFSETQ. V lost 3 bases and J lost 3, with 16 bases in between. This CDR3 spans 15 amino acids. CDR3 bases: TGCGCCAGCAGCTCCTCCGGGGGACAGATCTACGAGCAGTACTTC. It specifies CASSSSGGQIYEQYF.

The J gene is TRBJ2-7, the V gene TRBV28; 9 positions agree with TRBD1. Trimming removed 3 bases from V and 5 bases from J; junction bases left unmatched: 8. The CDR3 runs to 15 residues. CDR1 is MDHEN and CDR2 is SYDVKM in the germline V gene. In DNA, the CDR3 is TGTGCCAGCAGTTTCCGCCAACAGGGGGCCCACGAGCAGTACTTC. Translating gives CASSFRQQGAHEQYF.

V is TRBV6-5 and J is TRBJ1-1, with TRBD1 identical over 8 bases. J gave up 10 bases and V 4 bases, and 5 bases lay outside the gene matches. The length of the CDR3 is 12 residues. Germline V lookup: CDR1 MNHEY, CDR2 SVGAGI. CDR3 amino acids: CASSFQGAGAFF. The CDR3 DNA reads as TGTGCCAGCAGTTTCCAGGGGGCGGGAGCTTTCTTT.

The chain combines TRBV24-1 with TRBJ1-2; 10 bases agree with TRBD1. CDR1 is KGHDR, CDR2 SFDVKD, per germline. With 4 bases clipped from V and 8 bases from J, the junction kept 12 bases outside the gene matches. This CDR3 comprises 16 residues. The DNA for the CDR3 is TGTGCCACCAGTGACGAGCAGGGACAGGGGACGGGGGGCTACACCTTC. It codes for CATSDEQGQGTGGYTF.

V gene TRBV4-3 combines with J gene TRBJ1-6, with 11 positions matching TRBD1. The germline CDR1 and CDR2 sequences are LGHNA and YSLEER. V shed 3 bases, J shed 8 bases, and the junction held 6 bases outside the gene matches. The CDR3 consists of 16 residues. CDR3 coding DNA: TGCGCCAGCAGCCAGGAAGAGGGACAGGGGGATTCACCCCTCCACTTT. It codes for CASSQEEGQGDSPLHF.

The genes are TRBV6-5 and TRBJ2-3; 7 bases line up with TRBD1. The CDR3 extends over 15 amino acids. The junction had 8 bases not matched to a gene; V was cut back by 6 bases and J by 2 bases. Per germline, CDR1 MNHEY and CDR2 SVGAGI. The CDR3 region has the DNA TGTGCCAGCAGCGCCGGGACAGACTACACAGATACGCAGTATTTT. Amino acid sequence: CASSAGTDYTDTQYF.